These 17 T cell receptor beta chains share one sample of origin, sequenced in a study of identical twins. MiXCR, applied by TCRdb to the 5' RACE reads, yields one record per CDR3 protein. This sample has around 370,000 distinct CDR3 sequences, with approximately 9.1% found just once. The sequencing input was naive T cells sorted from blood. The receptor set was obtained from a woman between 50 and 59 years old in good health.

This clonotype was observed a handful of times. The V and J genes are TRBV24-1 and TRBJ2-5; 11 bases are a match to TRBD2. The V gene's germline CDR1 is KGHDR and CDR2 SFDVKD. Germline trimming cut 3 bases from V and 3 bases from J; bases unmatched to any gene: 8. CDR3 length: 17 amino acids. As DNA, the CDR3 is TGTGCCACCAGTGATCCAAATAGCGGGAGGGAAAAAGAGACCCAGTACTTC. Translated: CATSDPNSGREKETQYF.

The CDR3 sequence: CASSPGQVLATDTQYF. In DNA, the CDR3 is TGCGCCAGCAGCCCCGGACAGGTCCTCGCTACAGATACGCAGTATTTT. The chain uses TRBV5-1 and TRBJ2-3, with 7 bases aligning to TRBD1. V dropped 4 bases and J dropped 3; count of bases not matched to a gene: 11. The CDR3 runs to 16 residues. Germline assignment: CDR1 SGHRS and CDR2 YFSETQ.

The chain carries TRBV11-3 and TRBJ2-1, with 10 bases aligning to TRBD2. The CDR3 covers 16 residues. The germline V gene encodes CDR1 SGHNT and CDR2 YENEEA. V shed 4 bases, J shed 2 bases, and the junction held 5 bases outside the gene matches. The CDR3 region has the DNA TGTGCCAGCAGCTCGAGTAGCGGGAGGCCCTACAATGAGCAGTTCTTC. This sequence encodes CASSSSSGRPYNEQFF.

The chain carries TRBV19 and TRBJ1-6; 8 bases line up with TRBD1. The germline V gene has CDR1 LNHDA and CDR2 SQIVND (reference sequence). CDR3 length: 15 amino acids. Losses at the gene ends were 4 bases for V and 7 bases for J; bases not matched to a gene: 6. CDR3 sequence (DNA): TGTGCCAGTAGTAAGGGACAGGTCCCCAATTCACCCCTCCACTTT. Encoded protein: CASSKGQVPNSPLHF.

This clonotype appeared a few times. CDR3 protein: CASSQDATSANEQFF. As DNA, the CDR3 is TGTGCCAGCAGCCAAGACGCGACTAGCGCCAATGAGCAGTTCTTC. J is TRBJ2-1 and V is TRBV3-1; 8 nucleotides agree with TRBD2. CDR3 size: 15 residues. V shed 0 bases, J shed 6 bases, and the junction held 4 bases outside the gene matches. Germline V lookup: CDR1 LGHDT, CDR2 YNNKEL (reference sequence).

In nucleotides, the CDR3 is TGCGCCAGCAACTCCCCCGCTGAACGGGGAACCGGGGGGGCTTTCTTT. Encoded protein: CASNSPAERGTGGAFF. V usage is TRBV4-1 and J usage is TRBJ1-1, with a possible D match to TRBD1 (5 bases). The ends were cut back, 7 bases at V and 11 bases at J, with 29 bases in the middle. Germline CDR1 reads MGHRA; CDR2 reads YSYEKL. CDR3 size: 16 residues.

At least ten counts were recorded for this clonotype. The V gene is TRBV25-1, the J gene TRBJ2-7, with 7 bases aligning to TRBD1. This CDR3 comprises 11 residues. Germline V CDR1 and CDR2: MGHDK, SYGVNS. J lost 4 bases, V lost 9 bases, and 3 bases had no gene match. The CDR3, as DNA: TGTGCCAGGGACAGGAGTTACGAGCAGTACGTC. This sequence encodes CARDRSYEQYV.

This clonotype was seen repeatedly, ten times or more. The chain carries TRBV3-1 and TRBJ1-2; possibly TRBD1 for D (6 bases). Per the germline V gene, CDR1 is LGHDT and CDR2 is YNNKEL (reference sequence). The CDR3 is made up of 15 amino acids. V was trimmed by 3 bases and J by 4 bases, leaving 15 bases between them. CDR3 coding DNA: TGTGCCAGCAGCCACCCGGCACAGGGTCGCTATGGCTACACCTTC. Translating gives CASSHPAQGRYGYTF. Full variable domain (missing parts from reference TRBV3-1 and TRBJ1-2): DTAVSQTPKYLVTQMGNDKSIKCEQNLGHDTMYWYKQDSKKFLKIMFSYNNKELIINETVPNRFSPKSPDKAHLNLHINSLELGDSAVYFCASSHPAQGRYGYTFGSGTRLTVV.

At least ten counts were recorded for this clonotype. The chain combines TRBV13 with TRBJ2-2, with 9 bases fitting TRBD1. Unmatched junction bases numbered 9, after V lost 5 bases and J lost 2 bases. Germline V gene lookup returns CDR1 PRHDT and CDR2 FYEKMQ (reference sequence). CDR3 length: 17 residues. The CDR3 region is CASSRTGTGQNTGELFF. CDR3 nucleotide sequence: TGTGCCAGCAGCCGGACCGGGACAGGGCAAAACACCGGGGAGCTGTTTTTT.

The genes are TRBV5-1 and TRBJ2-2; D not certain. The CDR3 sequence is 15 residues long. V was shortened by 0 bases and J by 6 bases, with 12 bases between the two germline ends. CDR1 SGHRS and CDR2 YFSETQ come from the germline V gene. CDR3 nucleotide sequence: TGCGCCAGCAGCTTGGACTCTCGGGCGCCCGGGGAGCTGTTTTTT. Its protein product is CASSLDSRAPGELFF. Based on the CDR3 plus reference TRBV5-1 and TRBJ2-2, the full variable domain is KAGVTQTPRYLIKTRGQQVTLSCSPISGHRSVSWYQQTPGQGLQFLFEYFSETQRNKGNFPGRFSGRQFSNSRSEMNVSTLELGDSALYLCASSLDSRAPGELFFGEGSRLTVL.

This clonotype was counted only a few times. CDR3: CASSLGRGRDSYNEQFF. In DNA form, the CDR3 reads TGTGCCAGCAGCTTAGGGCGTGGAAGGGACAGTTACAATGAGCAGTTCTTC. The V and J genes are TRBV11-2 and TRBJ2-1; 7 positions agree with TRBD1. V shed 1 base, J shed 4 bases, and the junction held 10 bases outside the gene matches. CDR1 and CDR2 (germline): SGHAT, FQNNGV. The CDR3 contains 17 residues.

The chain recombines TRBV2 with TRBJ2-7, with D uncertain. This CDR3 is built from 15 residues. Germline CDR1 reads SNHLY; CDR2 reads FYNNEI. V was trimmed by 1 base and J by 2 bases, leaving 12 bases between them. The CDR3 reads CASSEGNPTTYEQYV. As DNA, the CDR3 is TGTGCCAGCAGTGAAGGGAATCCGACGACCTACGAGCAGTACGTC.

The chain recombines TRBV7-9 with TRBJ2-5; D unresolved. The CDR3 extends over 15 amino acids. Germline values: CDR1 SEHNR, CDR2 FQNEAQ (reference sequence). V dropped 3 bases and J dropped 1 base, with 12 bases sitting between them. The CDR3 sequence: CASSFGSRTQETQYF. The DNA for the CDR3 is TGTGCCAGCAGCTTCGGGTCCCGGACCCAAGAGACCCAGTACTTC.

The chain uses TRBV10-3 and TRBJ1-5; TRBD1 matches at 8 bases. The V segment lost 6 bases and the J segment 1 base; nucleotides outside the gene matches: 8. The CDR3 length is 16 residues. Germline V lookup: CDR1 ENHRY, CDR2 SYGVKD. CDR3 in DNA: TGTGCCATCAGGACCGACAGGGGCATAAGCAATCAGCCCCAGCATTTT. Amino acids: CAIRTDRGISNQPQHF.

There are a few counts of this clonotype. This rearrangement joins TRBV5-1 to TRBJ2-2; possibly TRBD2 for D (6 bases). The CDR3 loop spans 13 amino acids. The germline V gene has CDR1 SGHRS and CDR2 YFSETQ. The germline V and J ends were trimmed by 4 bases and 6 bases, with 10 bases remaining between them. The CDR3, as DNA: TGCGCCAGCAGCCCGCCGGGGGCCGGGGAGCTGTTTTTT. Its translation: CASSPPGAGELFF.

Only a few counts were recorded for this clonotype. The chain links TRBV19 to TRBJ1-5; D is perhaps TRBD1 (5 bases). Germline CDR1 reads LNHDA; CDR2 reads SQIVND (reference sequence). The CDR3 totals 16 residues. V was shortened by 2 bases and J by 2 bases, with 13 bases between the two germline ends. For the CDR3, the DNA is TGTGCCAGTAGTATAATCGGGCAGGGAGGCAATCAGCCCCAGCATTTT. Residues: CASSIIGQGGNQPQHF.

V gene TRBV27 combines with J gene TRBJ2-3; D possibly matches TRBD1 or TRBD2 (5 bases each). From germline, CDR1 is MNHEY and CDR2 SMNVEV (reference sequence). The CDR3 has 15 amino acids. V lost 4 bases and J 2 bases, leaving 13 bases between the germline ends. The CDR3 sequence: CASSSRDLFTDTQYF. As DNA, the CDR3 is TGTGCCAGCAGTTCCAGGGACCTCTTCACAGATACGCAGTATTTT.